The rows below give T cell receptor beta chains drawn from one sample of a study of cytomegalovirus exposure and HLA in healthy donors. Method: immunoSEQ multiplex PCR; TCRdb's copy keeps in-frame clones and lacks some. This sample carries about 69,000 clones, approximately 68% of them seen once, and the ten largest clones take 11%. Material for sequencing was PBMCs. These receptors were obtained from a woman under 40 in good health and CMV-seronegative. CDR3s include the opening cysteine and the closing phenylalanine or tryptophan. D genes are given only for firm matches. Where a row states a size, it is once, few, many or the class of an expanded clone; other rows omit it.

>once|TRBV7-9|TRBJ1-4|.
CASSFRWPQANLNEKLFF
TGTGCCAGCAGCTTTAGGTGGCCGCAGGCTAACCTTAATGAAAAACTGTTTTTT
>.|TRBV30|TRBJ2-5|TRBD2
CAWRERGGRGTQYF
TGTGCCTGGAGGGAGCGGGGGGGCCGAGGGACCCAGTACTTC
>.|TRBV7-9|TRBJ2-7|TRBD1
CASSSGTGGIYEQYF
TGTGCCAGCAGCTCTGGGACAGGGGGAATCTACGAGCAGTACTTC
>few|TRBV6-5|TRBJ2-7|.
CVSSSRRDTSYEQYF
TGTGTCAGCAGTTCGAGACGGGACACCTCCTACGAGCAGTACTTC
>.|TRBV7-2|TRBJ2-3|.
CASSLDFTDTQYF
TGTGCCAGCAGCTTGGACTTCACAGATACGCAGTATTTT
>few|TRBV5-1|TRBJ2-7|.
CASSYNRDEQYF
TGCGCCAGCAGCTACAACAGGGACGAGCAGTACTTC
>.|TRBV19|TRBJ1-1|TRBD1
CASSPRTGGNTEAFF
TGTGCCAGTAGTCCCCGGACAGGGGGGAACACTGAAGCTTTCTTT
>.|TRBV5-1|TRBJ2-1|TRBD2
CASSSLAGGNMQQFF
TGCGCCAGCAGCTCATTAGCGGGGGGGAATATGCAGCAGTTCTTC
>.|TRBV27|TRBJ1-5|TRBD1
CASSPRDRASDQPQHF
TGTGCCAGCAGTCCTCGGGACAGGGCGTCCGATCAGCCCCAGCATTTT
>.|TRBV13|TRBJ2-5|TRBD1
CASSPTGQGASETQYF
TGTGCCAGCAGTCCCACGGGACAGGGGGCGTCGGAGACCCAGTACTTC
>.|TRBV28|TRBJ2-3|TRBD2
CASSPFGGALDTQYF
TGTGCCAGCAGTCCCTTCGGGGGGGCTTTAGATACGCAGTATTTT
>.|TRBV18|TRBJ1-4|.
CASSRKLGQDEKLFF
TGTGCCAGCTCACGAAAACTTGGGCAAGATGAAAAACTGTTTTTT
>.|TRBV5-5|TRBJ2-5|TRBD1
CASSLRQGQETQYF
TGTGCCAGCAGCTTGAGACAGGGCCAAGAGACCCAGTACTTC
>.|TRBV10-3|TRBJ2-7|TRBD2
CAISEWTSGNAYEQYF
TGTGCCATCAGTGAGTGGACTAGCGGCAACGCCTACGAGCAGTACTTC
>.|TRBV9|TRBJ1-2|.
CASSVAGLNYGYTF
TGTGCCAGCAGCGTAGCTGGACTTAACTATGGCTACACCTTC
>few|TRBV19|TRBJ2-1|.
CASIPPWGSMQFF
TGTGCCAGTATACCCCCCTGGGGCTCGATGCAGTTCTTC
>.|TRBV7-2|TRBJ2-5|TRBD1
CASSSGQGSSETQYF
TGTGCCAGCAGCTCCGGACAGGGGAGTTCGGAGACCCAGTACTTC
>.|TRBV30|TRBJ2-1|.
CAWTRTDNFSPWQFF
TGTGCCTGGACCCGGACAGATAATTTTAGCCCTTGGCAGTTCTTC
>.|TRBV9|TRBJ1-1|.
CASSGGTVRDTEAFF
TGTGCCAGCAGCGGCGGGACCGTAAGGGACACTGAAGCTTTCTTT
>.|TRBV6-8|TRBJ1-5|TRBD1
CASNFRDRAAQPQHF
TGTGCCAGCAACTTCCGGGACAGAGCGGCTCAGCCCCAGCATTTT
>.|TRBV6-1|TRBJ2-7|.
CASSGGLVYEQYF
TGTGCCAGCAGTGGGGGACTTGTCTACGAGCAGTACTTC
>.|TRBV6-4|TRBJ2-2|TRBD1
CASSDGTGGGELFF
TGTGCCAGCAGTGACGGGACAGGGGGCGGGGAGCTGTTTTTT
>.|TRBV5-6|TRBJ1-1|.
CASSLGPKLFF
TGTGCCAGCAGCTTGGGCCCGAAACTCTTCTTT
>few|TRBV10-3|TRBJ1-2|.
CAITPGEEYGYTF
TGTGCCATCACCCCGGGAGAGGAGTATGGCTACACCTTC
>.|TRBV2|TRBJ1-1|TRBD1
CASTRGQGRMNTEAFF
TGTGCCAGCACCCGAGGACAGGGGAGGATGAACACTGAAGCTTTCTTT
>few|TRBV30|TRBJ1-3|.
CAWSVGGLPGNTIYF
TGTGCCTGGAGTGTCGGGGGGCTCCCTGGAAACACCATATATTTT
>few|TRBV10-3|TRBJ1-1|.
CAIRQGIMNTEAFF
TGTGCCATCAGGCAGGGTATAATGAACACTGAAGCTTTCTTT
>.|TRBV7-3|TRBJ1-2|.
CASSSRGGDGYTF
TGTGCCAGCAGCTCCAGAGGCGGCGATGGCTACACCTTC
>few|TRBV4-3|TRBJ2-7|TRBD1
CASSPSGTGEAYEQYF
TGCGCCAGCAGCCCCTCGGGGACAGGGGAGGCCTACGAGCAGTACTTC
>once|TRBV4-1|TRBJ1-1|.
CASSQSHRDTEFTEAFF
TGCGCCAGCAGCCAATCGCACCGGGACACCGAATTCACTGAAGCTTTCTTT
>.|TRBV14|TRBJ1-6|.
CASSQLGIGSGSPLHF
TGTGCCAGCAGCCAATTGGGCATTGGATCTGGTTCACCCCTCCACTTT
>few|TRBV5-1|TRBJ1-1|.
CASSLGAAITEAFF
TGCGCCAGCAGCCTAGGAGCGGCGATCACTGAAGCTTTCTTT
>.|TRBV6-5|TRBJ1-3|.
CATSTSGSGNTIYF
TGTGCCACCTCAACCTCAGGGTCCGGAAACACCATATATTTT
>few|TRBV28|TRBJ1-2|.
CASSLGGPNYGYTF
TGTGCCAGCAGTTTGGGGGGGCCTAACTATGGCTACACCTTC
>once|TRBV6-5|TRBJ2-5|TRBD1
CASREQGEETQYF
TGTGCCAGCAGAGAACAGGGGGAAGAGACCCAGTACTTC
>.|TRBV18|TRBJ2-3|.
CASSEGSGSSTDTQYF
TGTGCCAGCTCAGAGGGATCAGGTTCTAGCACAGATACGCAGTATTTT
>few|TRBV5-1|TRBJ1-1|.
CASSFGDTEAFF
TGCGCCAGCAGCTTCGGGGACACTGAAGCTTTCTTT
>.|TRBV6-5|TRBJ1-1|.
CASSYDGGTEAFF
TGTGCCAGCAGTTATGACGGGGGAACTGAAGCTTTCTTT
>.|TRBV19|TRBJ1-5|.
CASSAYRDADQPQHF
TGTGCCAGTAGTGCCTACAGGGACGCCGATCAGCCCCAGCATTTT
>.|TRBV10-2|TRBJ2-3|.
CASSWEGTDTQYF
TGCGCCAGCAGTTGGGAGGGCACAGATACGCAGTATTTT
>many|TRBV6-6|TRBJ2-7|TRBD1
CASSYGTGIEQYF
TGTGCCAGCAGTTACGGGACAGGGATCGAGCAGTACTTC
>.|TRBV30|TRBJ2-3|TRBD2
CAWVIAGGLDTQYF
TGTGCCTGGGTTATAGCGGGGGGGCTAGATACGCAGTATTTT
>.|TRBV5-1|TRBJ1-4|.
CASSFGYVGGAVLTNEKLFF
TGCGCCAGCAGCTTTGGCTACGTGGGAGGGGCGGTATTAACTAATGAAAAACTGTTTTTT
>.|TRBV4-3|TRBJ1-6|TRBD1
CASSQLGQGNSPLHF
TGCGCCAGCAGCCAACTGGGACAGGGCAATTCACCCCTCCACTTT
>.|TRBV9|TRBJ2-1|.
CASSVGQGFGNEQFF
TGTGCCAGCAGCGTAGGGCAGGGGTTTGGCAATGAGCAGTTCTTC
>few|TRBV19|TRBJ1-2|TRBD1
CASSIWQGDGYTF
TGTGCCAGTAGTATCTGGCAGGGGGATGGCTACACCTTC
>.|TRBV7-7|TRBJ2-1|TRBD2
CASSLAGGNEQFF
TGTGCTAGCAGCTTAGCGGGGGGGAATGAGCAGTTCTTC
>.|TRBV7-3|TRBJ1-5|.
CASSLSGGQPQHF
TGTGCCAGCAGCTTAAGCGGGGGTCAGCCCCAGCATTTT
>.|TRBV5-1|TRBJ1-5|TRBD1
CASRQGDSNQPQHF
TGCGCCAGCAGGCAGGGGGATAGCAATCAGCCCCAGCATTTT
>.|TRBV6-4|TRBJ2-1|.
CASSQTGYSHYNEQFF
TGTGCCAGCAGTCAGACCGGGTATTCCCATTACAATGAGCAGTTCTTC
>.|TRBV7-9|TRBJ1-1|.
CASSIRQAMNTEAFF
TGTGCCAGCAGCATACGACAAGCCATGAACACTGAAGCTTTCTTT
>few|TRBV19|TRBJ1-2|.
CASSIGDIRFYGYTF
TGTGCCAGTAGTATAGGGGACATCAGATTCTATGGCTACACCTTC
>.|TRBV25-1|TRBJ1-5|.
CATKRGGQLSNQPQHF
TGTGCCACGAAACGGGGAGGTCAGCTTAGCAATCAGCCCCAGCATTTT
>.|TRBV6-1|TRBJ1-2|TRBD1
CASSERVATGAYLNYGYTF
TGTGCCAGCAGTGAAAGGGTTGCGACAGGGGCCTATCTTAACTATGGCTACACCTTC
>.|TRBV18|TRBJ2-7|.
CASSPQGFSYEQYF
TGTGCCAGCTCACCACAGGGGTTCTCCTACGAGCAGTACTTC
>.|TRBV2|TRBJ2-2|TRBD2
CASSERLAGGRELFF
TGTGCCAGCAGTGAAAGACTAGCGGGGGGGCGGGAGCTGTTTTTT
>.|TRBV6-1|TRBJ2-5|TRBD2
CASILRTSGGGTQYF
TGTGCCAGCATCCTAAGGACTAGCGGGGGCGGGACCCAGTACTTC
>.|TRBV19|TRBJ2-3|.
CASSGGAGHPSTDTQYF
TGTGCCAGTAGTGGAGGGGCGGGGCATCCTAGCACAGATACGCAGTATTTT
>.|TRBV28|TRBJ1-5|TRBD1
CASRQQGAPNQPQHF
TGTGCCAGCAGACAACAGGGGGCACCCAATCAGCCCCAGCATTTT